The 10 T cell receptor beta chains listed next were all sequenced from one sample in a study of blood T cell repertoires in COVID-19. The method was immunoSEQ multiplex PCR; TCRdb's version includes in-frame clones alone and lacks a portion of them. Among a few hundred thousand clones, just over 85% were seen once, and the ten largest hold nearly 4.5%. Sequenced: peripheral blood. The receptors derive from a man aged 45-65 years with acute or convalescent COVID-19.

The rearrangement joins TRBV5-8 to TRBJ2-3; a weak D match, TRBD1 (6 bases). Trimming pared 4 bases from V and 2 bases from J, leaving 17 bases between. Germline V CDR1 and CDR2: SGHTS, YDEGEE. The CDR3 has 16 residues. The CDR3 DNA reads TGTGCCAGCAGCGCCGGACAGTCAGGGGCCACAGATACGCAGTATTTT. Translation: CASSAGQSGATDTQYF. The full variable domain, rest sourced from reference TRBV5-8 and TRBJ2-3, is EAGVTQSPTHLIKTRGQQATLRCSPISGHTSVYWYQQALGLGLQFLLWYDEGEERNRGNFPPRFSGRQFPNYSSELNVNALELEDSALYLCASSAGQSGATDTQYFGPGTRLTVL.

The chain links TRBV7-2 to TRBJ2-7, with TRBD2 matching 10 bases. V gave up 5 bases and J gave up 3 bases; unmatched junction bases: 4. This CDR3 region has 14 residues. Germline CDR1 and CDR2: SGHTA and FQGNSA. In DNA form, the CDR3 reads TGTGCCAGCAGCCGGGGACTAGCGAACTACGAGCAGTACTTC. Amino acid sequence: CASSRGLANYEQYF.

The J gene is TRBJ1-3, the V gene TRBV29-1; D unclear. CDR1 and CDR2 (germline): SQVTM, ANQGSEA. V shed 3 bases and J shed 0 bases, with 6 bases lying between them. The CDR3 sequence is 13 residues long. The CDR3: CSVEGSSGNTIYF. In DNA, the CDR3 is TGCAGCGTTGAGGGGAGCTCTGGAAACACCATATATTTT. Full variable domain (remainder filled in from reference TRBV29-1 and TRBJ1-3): SAVISQKPSRDICQRGTSLTIQCQVDSQVTMMFWYRQQPGQSLTLIATANQGSEATYESGFVIDKFPISRPNLTFSTLTVSNMSPEDSSIYLCSVEGSSGNTIYFGEGSWLTVV.

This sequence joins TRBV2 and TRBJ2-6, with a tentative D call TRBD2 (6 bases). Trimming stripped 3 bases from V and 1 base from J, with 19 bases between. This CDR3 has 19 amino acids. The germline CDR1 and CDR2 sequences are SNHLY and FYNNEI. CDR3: CASSEAGPSFQSGANVLTF. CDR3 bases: TGTGCCAGCAGTGAGGCGGGACCGTCTTTTCAGTCTGGGGCCAACGTCCTGACTTTC.

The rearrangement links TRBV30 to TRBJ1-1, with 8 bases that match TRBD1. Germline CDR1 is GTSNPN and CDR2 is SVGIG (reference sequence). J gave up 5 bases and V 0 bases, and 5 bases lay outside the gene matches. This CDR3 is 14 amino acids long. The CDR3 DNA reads TGTGCCTGGAGTGTACAGGGGGAATTAACTGAAGCTTTCTTT. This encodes CAWSVQGELTEAFF.

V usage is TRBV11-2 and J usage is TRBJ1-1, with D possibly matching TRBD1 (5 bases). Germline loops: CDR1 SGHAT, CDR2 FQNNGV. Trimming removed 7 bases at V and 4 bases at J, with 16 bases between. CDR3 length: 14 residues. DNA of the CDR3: TGTGCCAGCAACCCCTCGGGGGTCGGCACTGAAGCTTTCTTT. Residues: CASNPSGVGTEAFF.

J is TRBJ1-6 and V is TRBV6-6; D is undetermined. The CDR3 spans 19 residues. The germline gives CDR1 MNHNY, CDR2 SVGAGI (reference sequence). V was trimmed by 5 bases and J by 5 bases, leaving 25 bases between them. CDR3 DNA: TGTGCCAGCAGTCGCGTCGCCCCTGGGTGGTACGGAGATAATTCACCCCTCCACTTT. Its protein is CASSRVAPGWYGDNSPLHF.

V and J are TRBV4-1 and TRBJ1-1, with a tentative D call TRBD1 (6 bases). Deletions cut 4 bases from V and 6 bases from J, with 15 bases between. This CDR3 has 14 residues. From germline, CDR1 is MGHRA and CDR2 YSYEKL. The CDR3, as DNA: TGCGCCAGCAGCCGGGCTCCAGGGGATTCTGAAGCTTTCTTT. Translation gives CASSRAPGDSEAFF.

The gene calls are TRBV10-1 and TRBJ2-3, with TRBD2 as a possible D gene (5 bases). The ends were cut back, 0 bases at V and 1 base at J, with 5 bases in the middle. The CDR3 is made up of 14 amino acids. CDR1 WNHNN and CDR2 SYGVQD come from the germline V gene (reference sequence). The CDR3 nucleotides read TGCGCCAGCAGTGAGTCGAGGGGCACAGATACGCAGTATTTT. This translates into CASSESRGTDTQYF.

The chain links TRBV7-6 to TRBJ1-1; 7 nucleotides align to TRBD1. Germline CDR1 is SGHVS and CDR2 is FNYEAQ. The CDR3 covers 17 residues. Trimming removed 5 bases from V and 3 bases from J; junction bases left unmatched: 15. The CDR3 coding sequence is TGTGCCAGCAGCACTAGGGGCGGAGGGGGCTGGTACACTGAAGCTTTCTTT. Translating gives CASSTRGGGGWYTEAFF.